Listed below are T cell receptor beta chains from one sample, sequenced in a study of CD8 T cells in Susac syndrome. In TCRdb, the immunoSEQ multiplex PCR reads were re-called with MiXCR into one record per CDR3 protein. The table lists 130,000 to 150,000 distinct CDR3 sequences, 94% of them singletons. The sequencing input was CD4+ T cells from PBMCs. Every receptor here comes from a human donor in good health. CDR3s include the opening cysteine and the closing phenylalanine or tryptophan. A row's size may be missing; if present it is once, few, many or a size class.

abundance	j_gene	v_gene	CDR3aa
-	TRBJ2-5	TRBV6-1	CASTEGGSQETQYF
-	TRBJ1-5	TRBV7-4	CASSFRTGTTHQPQHF
-	TRBJ2-1	TRBV5-1	CASSPRAGPLINEQFF
-	TRBJ2-1	TRBV10-3	CAISEGTSGVLEQFF
-	TRBJ1-1	TRBV30	CAWNSRTGTEAFF
once	TRBJ2-7	TRBV5-1	CASSLGGTISYEQYF
-	TRBJ2-2	TRBV2	CASTRDTDGTGELFF
-	TRBJ2-5	TRBV5-1	CASSLSSGARGAQYF
-	TRBJ2-2	TRBV18	CASSRGAPNTGELFF
-	TRBJ2-1	TRBV21-1	CASPLRGTGSYNEQFF
-	TRBJ2-3	TRBV9	CASSVSGQSTDTQYF
-	TRBJ2-7	TRBV2	CASREGFYF
-	TRBJ1-1	TRBV18	CASSLRGLGNTEAFF
-	TRBJ2-5	TRBV20-1	CSAWGQETQYF
-	TRBJ2-3	TRBV20-1	CSARDRGLTDTQYF
-	TRBJ1-1	TRBV28	CASSLLARLNTEAFF
-	TRBJ1-1	TRBV20-1	CSGGQGALTEAFF
-	TRBJ2-7	TRBV21-1	CASSKVGTPGYEQYF
-	TRBJ2-5	TRBV2	CASSESRGQETQYF
-	TRBJ1-2	TRBV29-1	CSVAGQTKPSNYGYTF
-	TRBJ1-2	TRBV30	CAWSVLRGAGYGYTF
-	TRBJ1-1	TRBV5-1	CASQGSGVGTEAFF
-	TRBJ2-1	TRBV5-1	CASTPSGDNYNEQFF
-	TRBJ1-2	TRBV28	CASSKIQGANYGYTF
-	TRBJ2-5	TRBV12-3/TRBV12-4	CASGFRETQYF
-	TRBJ1-5	TRBV3-1	CASSPEAGGNQPQHF
-	TRBJ1-1	TRBV20-1	CSARDPQGHTEAFF
-	TRBJ2-5	TRBV24-1	CATSDQSGGGRGETQYF
-	TRBJ2-3	TRBV2	CASTKELAGGTDTQYF
once	TRBJ1-1	TRBV7-8	CASSLLQGNEAFF
-	TRBJ2-1	TRBV9	CASSVIREGNEQFF
-	TRBJ2-7	TRBV30	CAWTTPARSYEQYF
-	TRBJ1-3	TRBV29-1	CSVEAWPSRNTIYF
-	TRBJ2-1	TRBV10-3	CAISESRGGSYNEQFF
-	TRBJ2-1	TRBV6-6	CASSSHPTGEQFF
-	TRBJ1-1	TRBV19	CASLTGTGNTEAFF
-	TRBJ1-1	TRBV18	CASSPLDRGLGTEAFF
-	TRBJ1-1	TRBV9	CASSAEVGVNTEAFF
-	TRBJ2-7	TRBV20-1	CSASGGTSGFNEQYF
-	TRBJ1-4	TRBV20-1	CSARTGFNEKLFF
-	TRBJ2-5	TRBV18	CASSPLLGLQETQYF
-	TRBJ2-5	TRBV12-3/TRBV12-4	CASSLPTETQYF
-	TRBJ2-1	TRBV20-1	CSARGGSYNEQFF
-	TRBJ2-7	TRBV20-1	CSATSPASGREGEQYF
-	TRBJ2-6	TRBV5-1	CASSYSMSSGANVLTF
-	TRBJ1-1	TRBV5-1	CASSFGEQPNTEAFF
-	TRBJ2-1	TRBV6-5	CASSSWTGVAYNEQFF
-	TRBJ2-7	TRBV29-1	CSVARGQGYEQYF
-	TRBJ1-1	TRBV27	CASSFLKATYTEAFF
-	TRBJ2-7	TRBV7-2	CASSLGLVIGGLDF
few	TRBJ2-7	TRBV20-1	CSARLTYEQYF
-	TRBJ2-3	TRBV3-1	CASSQSSGMSTDTQYF
-	TRBJ2-5	TRBV2	CASSATSVGETQYF